This passage covers 10 T cell receptor beta chains from one sample sequenced in a study of beta chain features in type 1 diabetes. Their target antigens are unknown. General observations from the study: TCRB CDR3s from Type 1 diabetes patients were moderately but significantly shorter in all four CD4+ subsets.

Expressed TCRB transcripts were sequenced because the isolated RNA had all been reverse transcribed beforehand. The repertoire was sequenced with immunoSEQ multiplex PCR; TCRdb's copy has only in-frame clones and lacks some. Of roughly 150,000 clones in the sample, roughly 7.1% were seen once. The specimen was central memory CD4+ T cells from blood. The source is a middle-aged woman with type 1 diabetes.

The genes are TRBV6-5 and TRBJ1-1; D might be TRBD1 (5 bases). The germline gives CDR1 MNHEY, CDR2 SVGAGI. The V and J ends lost 2 bases and 0 bases respectively, with 10 bases between them. The CDR3 consists of 15 residues. The CDR3 DNA reads TGTGCCAGCAGTTACCTCCGACAGTTGAACACTGAAGCTTTCTTT. Translating it yields CASSYLRQLNTEAFF.

A few counts support this clone. The J gene is TRBJ1-5, the V gene TRBV4-2; a possible D gene is TRBD1 (5 bases). The CDR3 spans 17 residues. Germline CDR1 reads LGHNA; CDR2 reads YNFKEQ. Trimming removed 5 bases from V and 2 bases from J, with 19 bases in between. The CDR3 is CASSISREGGGNQPQHF. In DNA, the CDR3 is TGTGCCAGCAGCATCTCAAGGGAAGGAGGGGGCAATCAGCCCCAGCATTTT.

The V and J genes are TRBV7-9 and TRBJ2-7; TRBD1 aligns across 7 bases. The length of the CDR3 is 14 residues. The ends lost 5 bases at V and 5 bases at J; junction bases unmatched: 9. Germline assignment: CDR1 SEHNR and CDR2 FQNEAQ (reference sequence). The CDR3 region is CASSPNRGSDEQYF. The CDR3 DNA sequence: TGTGCCAGCAGCCCTAACAGGGGAAGCGACGAGCAGTACTTC.

This clone was seen only a few times. The chain recombines TRBV4-1 with TRBJ1-5, with a tentative D call TRBD1 (6 bases). The V end lost 4 bases, the J end lost 7 bases, and 14 bases lay between the germline ends. This CDR3 is 14 amino acids long. Germline V gene data show CDR1 as MGHRA and CDR2 as YSYEKL. In nucleotides, the CDR3 is TGCGCCAGCAGCCTGGGGGGGCCCGGCCAGCCCCAGCATTTT. Translated, it gives CASSLGGPGQPQHF.

The chain recombines TRBV7-2 with TRBJ1-1; 11 bases are shared with TRBD1. Trimming took 6 bases from V and 10 from J; bases not matched to a gene: 7. The CDR3 consists of 13 residues. CDR1 and CDR2 from the germline V gene are SGHTA and FQGNSA. The CDR3 bases are TGTGCCAGCAGTTCGGACAGGGGGCAACTAGCTTTCTTT. It encodes CASSSDRGQLAFF.

This chain joins TRBV5-1 and TRBJ2-1; 9 nucleotides match TRBD1. Germline CDR1 and CDR2: SGHRS and YFSETQ. The length of the CDR3 is 16 residues. Losses at the gene ends were 4 bases for V and 7 bases for J; bases not matched to a gene: 12. The CDR3 sequence: CASSHEGGQGKNEQFF. CDR3 bases: TGCGCCAGCAGCCATGAAGGGGGACAGGGCAAAAATGAGCAGTTCTTC.

The chain combines TRBV29-1 with TRBJ1-2, with 9 bases identical to TRBD1. The V gene's germline CDR1 is SQVTM and CDR2 ANQGSEA. The CDR3 runs to 13 residues. The ends lost 4 bases at V and 6 bases at J; junction bases unmatched: 6. CDR3 in DNA: TGCAGCGTTGCTCCGGGACAGGGCAATGGCTACACCTTC. It translates to CSVAPGQGNGYTF.

This clone has only a few counts. The rearrangement uses TRBV10-3 and TRBJ1-2; 7 nucleotides agree with TRBD1. Germline V gene sequence: CDR1 ENHRY, CDR2 SYGVKD. The CDR3 contains 14 residues. V was pared by 6 bases and J by 4 bases, with 8 bases of the junction left unmatched. The CDR3 sequence is CAISDRDVGYGYTF. Written as DNA, the CDR3 is TGTGCCATCAGCGACAGGGACGTTGGCTATGGCTACACCTTC.

V gene TRBV19 combines with J gene TRBJ2-6, with D possibly TRBD1 on 5 matching bases. The CDR3 extends over 15 amino acids. Germline assignment: CDR1 LNHDA and CDR2 SQIVND (reference sequence). V shed 1 base and J shed 4 bases, with 8 bases lying between them. Here the CDR3 reads CASSIAGLGANVLTF. The CDR3 region has the DNA TGTGCCAGTAGTATAGCAGGGCTCGGGGCCAACGTCCTGACTTTC.

Only a few counts were recorded for this clone. The V and J genes are TRBV7-2 and TRBJ2-2, with D possibly TRBD1 on 5 matching bases. Looked up from germline, CDR1 is SGHTA and CDR2 is FQGNSA. The CDR3 sequence is 15 residues long. V lost 1 base and J lost 1, with 7 bases in between. This chain's CDR3 is CASSLVQGNTGELFF. For the CDR3, the DNA is TGTGCCAGCAGCTTAGTCCAGGGGAACACCGGGGAGCTGTTTTTT.